The rows below give T cell receptor beta chains drawn from one sample of a study of cytomegalovirus exposure and HLA in healthy donors. Libraries were prepared by immunoSEQ multiplex PCR; TCRdb keeps only in-frame clonotypes and omits some of them. The table has roughly 120,000 clones, approximately 74% seen once. The source material was PBMCs. The receptors derive from a woman aged 45 to 65 in good health and CMV-seropositive. CDR3s include the opening cysteine and the closing phenylalanine or tryptophan. D genes are given only for firm matches. Part of the rows lack a size; the others show once, few, many or a class for expanded clones.

V gene	CDR3 length	J gene	clone size	D gene	CDR3 protein	CDR3 DNA
TRBV29-1	15	TRBJ2-1	NA	TRBD2	CSVRRLAEPYNEQFF	TGCAGCGTTCGAAGACTAGCGGAGCCTTACAATGAGCAGTTCTTC
TRBV7-6	14	TRBJ1-1	NA	TRBD1	CASSLAPGQGGAFF	TGTGCCAGCAGCTTAGCTCCGGGACAGGGGGGTGCTTTCTTT
TRBV2	15	TRBJ2-3	NA	TRBD2	CASRRLAGGTDTQYF	TGTGCCAGCAGAAGGCTAGCGGGGGGCACAGATACGCAGTATTTT
TRBV7-2	15	TRBJ2-7	NA	TRBD2	CASSFTPGGTYEQYF	TGTGCCAGCAGCTTTACCCCGGGGGGAACCTACGAGCAGTACTTC
TRBV11-2	13	TRBJ1-1	NA	NA	CASSRVVVTEAFF	TGTGCCAGCAGCCGAGTCGTGGTCACTGAAGCTTTCTTT
TRBV9	14	TRBJ1-1	NA	NA	CASSAIGVGTEAFF	TGTGCCAGCAGCGCAATAGGGGTGGGCACTGAAGCTTTCTTT
TRBV15	15	TRBJ1-1	NA	TRBD1	CATSNRQGWDTEAFF	TGTGCCACCAGCAACCGACAGGGGTGGGACACTGAAGCTTTCTTT
TRBV11-2	13	TRBJ2-3	NA	NA	CASSLSGTDTQYF	TGTGCCAGCAGCTTAAGCGGCACAGATACGCAGTATTTT
TRBV20-1	11	TRBJ2-4	NA	NA	CSATRKNIQYF	TGCAGTGCTACGAGGAAAAACATTCAGTACTTC
TRBV28	16	TRBJ2-3	NA	TRBD2	CASSSKGLAGTDTQYF	TGTGCCAGCAGCTCAAAGGGACTAGCAGGCACAGATACGCAGTATTTT
TRBV6-1	14	TRBJ1-2	once	NA	CASSEESGSYGYTF	TGTGCCAGCAGTGAAGAATCCGGGAGCTATGGCTACACCTTC
TRBV7-6	14	TRBJ1-1	few	NA	CASSLLEGPAEAFF	TGTGCCAGCAGCTTATTGGAGGGCCCCGCTGAAGCTTTCTTT
TRBV30	14	TRBJ2-1	NA	NA	CAWSGGGPYNEQFF	TGTGCCTGGTCGGGAGGGGGCCCCTACAATGAGCAGTTCTTC
TRBV7-8	13	TRBJ2-7	NA	TRBD1	CASSWGQGYEQYF	TGTGCCAGCAGCTGGGGACAGGGCTACGAGCAGTACTTC
TRBV6-6	16	TRBJ2-3	NA	TRBD2	CASREREGLSTDTQYF	TGTGCCAGCAGGGAGCGGGAGGGCCTTAGCACAGATACGCAGTATTTT
TRBV19	15	TRBJ2-3	NA	TRBD2	CASSIAAGEWYTQYF	TGTGCCAGTAGTATAGCGGCGGGAGAGTGGTATACGCAGTATTTT
TRBV10-2	13	TRBJ1-1	NA	NA	CASSEFLYTEAFF	TGCGCCAGCAGTGAGTTTCTGTACACTGAAGCTTTCTTT
TRBV6-4	12	TRBJ1-1	once	NA	CASRGQNTEAFF	TGTGCCAGCAGAGGACAGAACACTGAAGCTTTCTTT
TRBV23-1	18	TRBJ1-1	NA	NA	CASSHPIKKPGMNTEAFF	TGCGCCAGCAGTCATCCTATAAAAAAACCAGGAATGAACACTGAAGCTTTCTTT
TRBV5-1	16	TRBJ2-1	NA	TRBD2	CASSLEGGRAYNEQFF	TGCGCCAGCAGCTTGGAAGGCGGGAGGGCCTACAATGAGCAGTTCTTC
TRBV27	14	TRBJ2-3	few	NA	CASRLGLDTDTQYF	TGTGCCAGCAGACTAGGGCTAGACACAGATACGCAGTATTTT
TRBV5-1	14	TRBJ1-1	NA	TRBD1	CASSGQGAGTEAFF	TGCGCCAGCAGTGGACAGGGGGCAGGTACTGAAGCTTTCTTT
TRBV21-1	16	TRBJ2-1	NA	NA	CASTDSTVTANNEQFF	TGTGCCAGCACCGACTCGACAGTCACGGCTAACAATGAGCAGTTCTTC
TRBV6-5	14	TRBJ2-3	NA	NA	CASSYVQGQDTQYF	TGTGCCAGCAGTTATGTCCAGGGCCAAGATACGCAGTATTTT
TRBV5-6	15	TRBJ1-2	NA	TRBD1	CASSLAAGGFDGYTF	TGTGCCAGCAGCCTAGCTGCAGGGGGCTTCGATGGCTACACCTTC
TRBV9	14	TRBJ1-2	NA	TRBD1	CASSVAGQGYGYTF	TGTGCCAGCAGCGTAGCAGGACAGGGGTATGGCTACACCTTC
TRBV5-1	13	TRBJ1-1	NA	NA	CASSSSGNTEAFF	TGCGCCAGCAGCTCTTCGGGGAACACTGAAGCTTTCTTT
TRBV2	14	TRBJ1-2	NA	TRBD1	CASSGQGAIYGYTF	TGTGCCAGCAGTGGACAGGGGGCTATCTATGGCTACACCTTC
TRBV27	16	TRBJ1-5	NA	TRBD1	CASSWSGTGGDQPQHF	TGTGCCAGCAGTTGGTCCGGGACAGGGGGCGATCAGCCCCAGCATTTT
TRBV23-1	17	TRBJ2-4	NA	TRBD1	CASSDRGRILAKNIQYF	TGCGCCAGCAGCGACAGGGGAAGGATACTAGCCAAAAACATTCAGTACTTC
TRBV4-1	17	TRBJ1-5	NA	TRBD1	CASSQEGGTGRNQPQHF	TGCGCCAGCAGCCAAGAAGGCGGGACAGGGCGAAATCAGCCCCAGCATTTT
TRBV7-8	19	TRBJ2-4	NA	TRBD2	CASSPSGTSGSGAKNIQYF	TGTGCCAGCAGCCCCTCCGGGACTAGCGGGAGTGGCGCCAAAAACATTCAGTACTTC
TRBV4-3	16	TRBJ2-2	NA	NA	CASSQGSGVNTGELFF	TGCGCCAGCAGCCAAGGGTCAGGGGTGAACACCGGGGAGCTGTTTTTT
TRBV29-1	11	TRBJ2-5	few	TRBD2	CSVGGEGTQYF	TGCAGCGTTGGGGGGGAGGGGACCCAGTACTTC
TRBV6-4	14	TRBJ2-7	NA	TRBD1	CASSGDREICEQYF	TGTGCCAGCAGCGGGGACAGGGAAATCTGCGAGCAGTACTTC
TRBV28	14	TRBJ2-7	NA	NA	CASSLQFLPYEQYF	TGTGCCAGCAGTTTACAATTCCTACCCTACGAGCAGTACTTC
TRBV7-9	14	TRBJ2-3	once	NA	CASSLGAGTDTQYF	TGTGCCAGCAGCCTTGGGGCCGGCACAGATACGCAGTATTTT
TRBV19	12	TRBJ1-2	NA	NA	CASSPREPGYTF	TGTGCCAGTAGTCCCAGGGAACCGGGCTACACCTTC
TRBV5-1	13	TRBJ1-2	NA	NA	CASNGESSWGYTF	TGCGCCAGCAACGGGGAATCTTCGTGGGGCTACACCTTC
TRBV7-9	14	TRBJ1-1	NA	NA	CASSLQGEDTEAFF	TGTGCCAGCAGCTTACAGGGTGAGGACACTGAAGCTTTCTTT
TRBV7-8	14	TRBJ1-1	NA	TRBD1	CASSLGQGNTEAFF	TGTGCCAGCAGCTTAGGACAGGGGAACACTGAAGCTTTCTTT
TRBV21-1	14	TRBJ1-2	NA	NA	CASSNRGGDYGYTF	TGTGCCAGCAGCAATCGGGGAGGGGACTATGGCTACACCTTC
TRBV4-3	14	TRBJ2-1	once	NA	CASSQEQSYNEQFF	TGCGCCAGCAGCCAAGAACAGTCCTACAATGAGCAGTTCTTC
TRBV4-1	16	TRBJ1-1	NA	NA	CASSHRQGSRNTEAFF	TGCGCCAGCAGCCATCGTCAGGGGAGTAGGAACACTGAAGCTTTCTTT
TRBV18	13	TRBJ1-1	NA	TRBD1	CASSPPGGTEAFF	TGTGCCAGCTCCCCTCCAGGGGGCACTGAAGCTTTCTTT
TRBV21-1	16	TRBJ1-3	few	NA	CASSTRQGKDGNTIYF	TGTGCCAGCAGCACCCGACAGGGGAAGGATGGAAACACCATATATTTT
TRBV5-1	15	TRBJ2-2	NA	NA	CASSRTAGTTGELFF	TGCGCCAGCAGTCGGACAGCGGGAACAACCGGGGAGCTGTTTTTT
TRBV5-1	15	TRBJ1-1	few	NA	CASSSETAVNTEAFF	TGCGCCAGCAGCTCGGAAACAGCCGTGAACACTGAAGCTTTCTTT
TRBV9	15	TRBJ1-2	NA	TRBD1	CASSERDRVIYGYTF	TGTGCCAGCAGCGAACGGGACAGGGTTATCTATGGCTACACCTTC
TRBV5-1	14	TRBJ1-2	NA	NA	CASSLEGDNYGYTF	TGCGCCAGCAGCTTGGAGGGGGACAACTATGGCTACACCTTC
TRBV5-7	17	TRBJ2-7	NA	TRBD1	CASSSYPDRGRVYEQYF	TGTGCCAGCAGCTCTTACCCGGACAGGGGGAGAGTCTACGAGCAGTACTTC
TRBV11-2	17	TRBJ2-1	NA	TRBD1	CASSLDLGTGYDNEQFF	TGTGCCAGCAGCTTAGATCTTGGGACAGGGTACGACAATGAGCAGTTCTTC
TRBV30	14	TRBJ1-1	few	TRBD1	CAWSLGQGGTEAFF	TGTGCCTGGAGCTTAGGACAGGGAGGCACTGAAGCTTTCTTT